This T cell receptor (beta chain) was sequenced during a study of T cell responses to AZD1222 COVID-19 vaccine. Broader study findings: All repertoire sampling was performed exclusively after the peak T cell response. Researchers report vaccine-associated CD4 TCRs spanning spike, with dominance at 160-218 and 743-854.

Clones were sequenced by immunoSEQ multiplex PCR, and TCRdb holds only the in-frame ones, with some missing. The profile shows 70,000 or so clones, around four fifths of them singletons. Some second doses came at about 4 weeks and others at about 12 weeks; these were pooled. With regard to this clone: The target antigen is unknown.

The CDR3 has 14 amino acids. V dropped 1 base and J dropped 7 bases, with 13 bases sitting between them. The V gene's germline CDR1 is MNHEY and CDR2 SVGAGI. Here the sequenced sample was peripheral blood, taken 28 days after the second AZD1222 dose. This sequence originates from an adult who received the AZD1222 COVID-19 vaccine. The V gene is TRBV6-5, the J gene TRBJ1-2; TRBD1 is a possible D gene (5 bases). The CDR3 coding sequence is TGTGCCAGCAGTTACTGGCAGGGTACACCTGGCTACACCTTC. Its protein is CASSYWQGTPGYTF.